This entry lists 10 T cell receptor beta chains sequenced from one sample in a study of identical twins. TCRdb reanalysed the 5' RACE reads using MiXCR and keeps one entry per CDR3 protein. Among 450,000 or so distinct CDR3 sequences listed, 15% to 20% were seen once. Sequenced material: naive T cells sorted from blood. These TCRs come from a man in his fifties in good health.

This clonotype was seen at least ten times. V gene TRBV20-1 combines with J gene TRBJ2-4, with 7 bases aligning to TRBD1. This CDR3 has 14 residues. Germline loops: CDR1 DFQATT, CDR2 SNEGSKA (reference sequence). The V segment lost 6 bases and the J segment 3 bases; nucleotides outside the gene matches: 8. For the CDR3, the DNA is TGCAGTGCAAGTACCGGGACAGTCAAAAACATTCAGTACTTC. This codes for CSASTGTVKNIQYF.

This clonotype was seen many times. The chain has TRBV29-1 and TRBJ2-7; D call uncertain. Trimming pared 4 bases from V and 2 bases from J, leaving 6 bases between. CDR1 is SQVTM and CDR2 is ANQGSEA in the germline V gene. The CDR3 loop spans 11 amino acids. In DNA, the CDR3 is TGCAGCGTTGTAAACACCTACGAGCAGTACTTC. Translation: CSVVNTYEQYF.

The genes are TRBV18 and TRBJ2-7, with D perhaps TRBD1 (8 bases). Germline CDR1 KGHSH, CDR2 LQKENI. This CDR3 contains 15 residues. The ends were cut back, 6 bases at V and 6 bases at J, with 21 bases in the middle. CDR3 coding DNA: TGTGCCAGCTCGTCAACCGGACAGGGAGGGGGCGAGCAGTACTTC. It yields the protein CASSSTGQGGGEQYF.

This clonotype was recorded many times. The V call is TRBV4-1, the J call TRBJ1-2; D unclear. The CDR3 length is 15 residues. V was pared by 1 base and J by 3 bases, with 12 bases between. Germline values: CDR1 MGHRA, CDR2 YSYEKL. This chain's CDR3 is CASSQVAKKDYGYTF. DNA of the CDR3: TGCGCCAGCAGCCAAGTCGCAAAAAAGGACTATGGCTACACCTTC.

The rearrangement links TRBV4-3 to TRBJ2-2; maybe TRBD2 (5 bases). The CDR3 has 14 residues. Trimming pared 0 bases from V and 7 bases from J, leaving 9 bases between. CDR1 LGHNA and CDR2 YSLEER come from the germline V gene. The chain's CDR3 is CASSQDLRGGELFF. The CDR3 DNA is TGCGCCAGCAGCCAAGATCTACGGGGCGGGGAGCTGTTTTTT.

This clonotype was found a few times. The rearrangement joins TRBV6-2 or TRBV6-3 to TRBJ2-7; 7 bases match TRBD1. Germline V gene data show CDR1 as MNHEY and CDR2 as SVGEGT. This CDR3 comprises 17 residues. The trim removed 2 bases at V and 2 bases at J, leaving 12 bases unmatched. The CDR3 here is CASSYVTGKSLAYEQYF. CDR3 DNA sequence: TGTGCCAGCAGTTACGTGACAGGGAAAAGCCTAGCCTACGAGCAGTACTTC.

This clonotype was recorded a few times. The rearrangement uses TRBV29-1 and TRBJ1-6; weak D call: TRBD1 (5 bases). Trimming removed 6 bases from V and 7 bases from J, with 13 bases in between. The CDR3 runs 13 residues. Germline V gene lookup returns CDR1 SQVTM and CDR2 ANQGSEA. The CDR3 sequence: CSVADSNNSPLHF. Here the CDR3 DNA reads TGCAGCGTCGCTGACAGTAACAATTCACCCCTCCACTTT.

This clonotype was observed at least ten times. The chain is built from TRBV21-1 and TRBJ2-3; the tabulated D call, TRBD2, remains unverified against the DNA. TRBV21-1 is annotated as a pseudogene. The CDR3 sequence is 20 residues long. In nucleotides, the CDR3 is TGTGCCAGCAGCCCCAGGTGTCTAGCACCTAAACGCGCTAGCACAGATACGCAGTATTTT. This encodes CASSPRCLAPKRASTDTQYF.

As for this clonotype: Its ends do not fully match the called genes, so a read error is possible. The CDR3 region has the DNA TGCGCCAGCCGATTGGGGGACATACCAGTAGCGTGGCACTTC. Translating gives CASRLGDIPVAWHF. The chain recombines TRBV5-1 with TRBJ2-7, with TRBD1 as a possible D gene (6 bases). CDR1 is SGHRS, CDR2 YFSETQ, per germline. The CDR3 spans 14 residues.

This clonotype has at least ten counts. The chain carries TRBV29-1 and TRBJ2-7; D gene unclear. The germline V and J ends were trimmed by 6 bases and 7 bases, with 13 bases remaining between them. Looked up from germline, CDR1 is SQVTM and CDR2 is ANQGSEA. This CDR3 is 11 amino acids long. CDR3 residues: CSVVKLGEQYF. CDR3 in DNA: TGCAGCGTCGTAAAACTGGGGGAGCAGTACTTC.